This entry describes one TCR beta chain. Its antigen is undetermined. Multiplex touch-down PCR with TRB-A/B primers amplified rearranged V-D-J TRB sequences. TCRdb reanalysed the multiplex PCR reads using MiXCR and keeps one entry per CDR3 protein. The table includes approximately 9,700 distinct CDR3 sequences, roughly 35% detected once. The data were obtained in a study of T cell repertoires in aging, cancer and after chemotherapy. Study overall: Healthy donor repertoires were recorded over several months to years and showed clear clonal overlap.

The CDR3 sequence is 17 residues long. Germline values: CDR1 MNHNS, CDR2 SASEGT. The ends were cut back, 5 bases at V and 3 bases at J, with 23 bases in the middle. The template was genomic DNA from peripheral blood, not RNA. Regarding the study as a whole: Loss of evenness, beyond lost richness, contributed to age-related TCR diversity decline in cancer patients. Across the chemotherapy interval, each cancer cohort showed higher median generation probability, suggesting thymic rebound.

The clonotype comes from a human donor in good health. The chain uses TRBV6-1 and TRBJ2-7; possibly TRBD2 for D (6 bases). Specimen: blood. The CDR3 coding sequence is TGTGCCAGCAGTTCTCCCACTAGCTACGTCTCCATCTACGAGCAGTACTTC. It specifies CASSSPTSYVSIYEQYF.